This T cell receptor (beta chain) was retrieved from a study of cytomegalovirus exposure and HLA in healthy donors. The wider study: An earlier analysis found roughly 110 million unique TCR beta sequences from 200 million or so T cells. Points from the study as a whole: The study put some 150 TCR beta chains on its list as cytomegalovirus-associated. In an earlier analysis, about 90% or about 30%: the productive usage of most TCR beta V segments.

CDR1 is SGHAT and CDR2 is FQNNGV in the germline V gene. The CDR3 spans 13 residues. J was trimmed by 6 bases and V by 5 bases; bases with no gene match: 4. As to this clone: Its antigen is unidentified.

In the PCR, 60 Vbeta and 13 Jbeta primers were used. Some clones are missing from TCRdb's copy, which holds only in-frame ones; the method was immunoSEQ multiplex PCR. The repertoire holds some 90,000 clones, over 75% seen once, with roughly 1.9% in the top ten. The rearrangement links TRBV11-2 to TRBJ1-5, with 7 bases fitting TRBD1. The TCR originated in a boy between 5 and 17 years old in good health and CMV-seronegative. Source material: PBMCs. CDR3 loop: CASSPRTGQPQHF. CDR3 sequence (DNA): TGTGCCAGCAGCCCCCGGACAGGTCAGCCCCAGCATTTT.